This T cell receptor beta chain comes out of a study of shared clonotypes between healthy human individuals. Repertoires were generated with immunoSEQ multiplex PCR, while TCRdb's copy carries only in-frame clones and drops some. The sample contains fewer than 350,000 clones, over 75% of which appear only once. The CDR3 totals 14 residues. The V gene end was trimmed by 7 bases and the J gene end by 7 bases; junction bases not matched to a gene: 12. Per germline, CDR1 MDHEN and CDR2 SYDVKM. The rearrangement uses TRBV28 and TRBJ2-5, with TRBD2 matching 7 bases. The clonotype was recovered from a man younger than 30 in good health. Material: memory CD8+ T cells sorted from blood. Subset of the sample: CD45RO+ cells pooled with CCR7-negative TemRA cells. The CDR3 nucleotides are TGTGCCAGCACCCTCATCGGGGGGATTGGGACCCAGTACTTC. The encoded protein is CASTLIGGIGTQYF.